Listed here are 23 T cell receptor beta chains from one sample, sequenced in a study of T-cell reconstitution after alpha-beta-depleted transplantation in children. The TCRbeta library incorporated unique molecular identifiers. From the PCR reads, TCRdb called clonotypes with MiXCR, one entry per CDR3 protein. The data show hundreds of thousands of distinct CDR3 sequences, roughly 24% seen once. Sequenced material: PBMCs, taken before TCRalphabeta/CD19-depleted stem cell transplant. The origin of the receptors is a girl between 2 and 10 years old with Fanconi anemia, due to receive a stem cell transplant.

The gene calls are TRBV6-5 and TRBJ2-3; 16 positions agree with TRBD2. The CDR3 has 18 residues. After removal of 1 base from V and 4 bases from J, the junction contained 5 bases not matched to a gene. Germline V gives CDR1 MNHEY, CDR2 SVGAGI. CDR3 sequence: CASSYLGTSGGASDTQYF. CDR3 DNA: TGTGCCAGCAGTTACTTGGGGACTAGCGGGGGGGCTTCAGATACGCAGTATTTT.

This clonotype has just a few counts. J is TRBJ2-5 and V is TRBV29-1; D is unresolved. The germline V gene encodes CDR1 SQVTM and CDR2 ANQGSEA. Between the trimmed V and J ends, which lost 5 bases and 5 bases, there was a span of 9 bases. The CDR3 spans 11 residues. The CDR3 here is CSVLEEETQYF. DNA for the CDR3: TGCAGCGTTCTTGAGGAGGAGACCCAGTACTTC.

This clonotype has only a few counts. The genes are TRBV7-3 and TRBJ2-3, with TRBD2 matching 9 bases. The CDR3 extends over 17 amino acids. From germline, CDR1 is SGHTA and CDR2 FQGTGA. The V gene end was trimmed by 2 bases and the J gene end by 0 bases; junction bases not matched to a gene: 6. This CDR3 is CASSLDGSGGSTDTQYF. The CDR3 DNA is TGTGCCAGCAGCTTAGATGGTAGCGGGGGTAGCACAGATACGCAGTATTTT.

This chain uses TRBV7-3 with TRBJ2-7; 11 nucleotides agree with TRBD2. The trim removed 1 base at V and 7 bases at J, leaving 6 bases unmatched. Germline V CDR1 and CDR2: SGHTA, FQGTGA. The CDR3 consists of 15 residues. The CDR3 protein is CASSLIAGGPGEQYF. The DNA for the CDR3 is TGTGCCAGCAGCTTAATAGCGGGAGGGCCGGGAGAGCAGTACTTC.

The chain uses TRBV29-1 and TRBJ1-2; TRBD1 agrees at 7 bases. The CDR3 is 13 residues long. V gave up 6 bases and J gave up 5 bases; unmatched junction bases: 9. CDR1 SQVTM and CDR2 ANQGSEA come from the germline V gene. The CDR3 region is CSVDWTGGYGYTF. CDR3 DNA sequence: TGCAGCGTAGACTGGACAGGAGGATATGGCTACACCTTC.

In this sample, this clonotype turned up a few times. The chain links TRBV5-1 to TRBJ2-5; the D is unclear. Germline V gene lookup returns CDR1 SGHRS and CDR2 YFSETQ. CDR3 length: 13 amino acids. Trimming left V 0 bases short and J 2 bases short, with 5 bases between. CDR3 sequence: CASSLDSQETQYF. The CDR3 DNA follows: TGCGCCAGCAGCTTGGACAGTCAAGAGACCCAGTACTTC.

The chain is built from TRBV20-1 and TRBJ2-5; D is ambiguous. V was trimmed by 4 bases and J by 2 bases, leaving 17 bases between them. Germline lookup yields CDR1 DFQATT and CDR2 SNEGSKA (reference sequence). The CDR3 totals 15 residues. For the CDR3, the DNA is TGCAGTGCTATTTACTATAAACACGTACAAGAGACCCAGTACTTC. Translation gives CSAIYYKHVQETQYF.

This clonotype was detected a few times. The chain has TRBV20-1 and TRBJ2-1; TRBD2 aligns across 8 bases. Germline assignment: CDR1 DFQATT and CDR2 SNEGSKA (reference sequence). The V gene end was trimmed by 7 bases and the J gene end by 6 bases; junction bases not matched to a gene: 14. This CDR3 region has 15 residues. CDR3 loop: CSVRVPGLVGNEQFF. The DNA of the CDR3 is TGCAGTGTCCGTGTCCCGGGACTAGTCGGCAATGAGCAGTTCTTC.

This clonotype was found many times. V usage is TRBV4-2 and J usage is TRBJ2-2, with 7 nucleotides matching TRBD1. CDR3 length: 14 amino acids. Germline CDR1 and CDR2: LGHNA and YNFKEQ. V gave up 3 bases and J gave up 6 bases; unmatched junction bases: 4. CDR3 sequence reads: CASSHATGAGELFF. The DNA for the CDR3 is TGTGCCAGCAGCCATGCCACAGGGGCCGGGGAGCTGTTTTTT.

The table lists this clonotype with many counts. The chain is built from TRBV12-3 or TRBV12-4 and TRBJ2-1; D is undetermined. With 3 bases removed from V and 4 bases from J, the gap between germline ends came to 10 bases. The length of the CDR3 is 14 residues. This CDR3 is CASSFLQRYNEQFF. In DNA form, the CDR3 reads TGTGCCAGCAGTTTCCTACAGCGTTACAATGAGCAGTTCTTC.

The chain carries TRBV29-1 and TRBJ2-7; TRBD1 aligns across 7 bases. Germline V CDR1 and CDR2: SQVTM, ANQGSEA. The CDR3 sequence is 11 residues long. The V gene end was trimmed by 8 bases and the J gene end by 5 bases; junction bases not matched to a gene: 6. The CDR3 protein is CSTGTANEQYF. CDR3 DNA: TGCAGCACAGGGACAGCCAACGAGCAGTACTTC.

Concerning this clonotype: Since a much larger clone is just one base distant, this may be a read error. It is likely a read error, because the conserved phenylalanine at the end of the CDR3 is missing. V usage is TRBV7-6 and J usage is TRBJ1-2; TRBD1 is a possible D gene (6 bases). The CDR3 extends over 12 amino acids. The V and J ends lost 1 base and 7 bases respectively, with 7 bases between them. CDR1 and CDR2 (germline): SGHVS, FNYEAQ. The CDR3 region has the DNA TGTGCCAGCAGCTTAGAGGGGGTTGGCTACACCTCC. Translation: CASSLEGVGYTS.

This clonotype was counted at least ten times. The CDR3 sequence is CSASPHGIRAEAFF. CDR3 sequence (DNA): TGCAGTGCTAGCCCGCACGGGATTAGGGCTGAAGCTTTCTTT. The chain employs TRBV20-1 and TRBJ1-1; D not certain. The germline V gene has CDR1 DFQATT and CDR2 SNEGSKA (reference sequence). The ends were cut back, 3 bases at V and 6 bases at J, with 17 bases in the middle. The length of the CDR3 is 14 residues.

This clonotype was seen at least ten times. CDR3 coding DNA: TGTGCCAGCAGTCTCCTGGCTGGCGGGGAGCTGTTTTTT. It encodes CASSLLAGGELFF. V and J are TRBV12-3 or TRBV12-4 and TRBJ2-2; D gene uncertain. Trimming pared 5 bases from V and 7 bases from J, leaving 11 bases between. The CDR3 covers 13 residues.

This chain joins TRBV19 and TRBJ2-1, with 9 bases lining up with TRBD2. From germline, CDR1 is LNHDA and CDR2 SQIVND (reference sequence). The CDR3 sequence is 16 residues long. Trimming took 3 bases from V and 4 from J; bases not matched to a gene: 7. The CDR3 region is CASSIRLAGIYNEQFF. The CDR3 bases are TGTGCCAGTAGTATTCGTCTAGCGGGAATATACAATGAGCAGTTCTTC.

This clonotype occurred once. The V call is TRBV5-1, the J call TRBJ2-7; TRBD2 aligns across 8 bases. The J segment lost 3 bases and the V segment lost 4 bases, leaving 12 bases of the junction unmatched. Per the germline V gene, CDR1 is SGHRS and CDR2 is YFSETQ. CDR3 length: 16 amino acids. The CDR3 nucleotides are TGCGCCAGCAGCCTGGTGCTAAGCGGGAGCTTCTACGAGCAGTACTTC. It yields the protein CASSLVLSGSFYEQYF.

This clonotype was counted many times. The V gene is TRBV18, the J gene TRBJ2-3; D gene ambiguous. CDR1 and CDR2 (germline): KGHSH, LQKENI. Trimming stripped 1 base from V and 1 base from J, with 0 bases between. The CDR3 has 12 amino acids. CDR3 residues: CASSPRTDTQYF. The CDR3 nucleotides are TGTGCCAGCTCACCACGCACAGATACGCAGTATTTT.

This clonotype was detected ten times or more. The chain uses TRBV20-1 and TRBJ2-7, with a tentative D call TRBD2 (5 bases). Germline V gene sequence: CDR1 DFQATT, CDR2 SNEGSKA (reference sequence). This CDR3 comprises 13 residues. V lost 3 bases and J lost 3, with 12 bases in between. The CDR3 DNA sequence: TGCAGTGCTAGGGTAGCGAGGGACTACGAGCAGTACTTC. As protein: CSARVARDYEQYF.

The chain employs TRBV5-1 and TRBJ2-1; possibly TRBD1 for D (5 bases). The germline V gene has CDR1 SGHRS and CDR2 YFSETQ. CDR3 length: 12 amino acids. V was cut by 2 bases and J by 7 bases, with 7 bases left in between. CDR3 protein: CASSFGANEQFF. The CDR3 nucleotides read TGCGCCAGCAGCTTTGGGGCAAATGAGCAGTTCTTC.

As for this clonotype: Possible read error: a much larger clone is one base away. This chain connects TRBV20-1 to TRBJ1-6; D might be TRBD1 (6 bases). The CDR3 loop spans 12 amino acids. Germline V gene data show CDR1 as DFQATT and CDR2 as SNEGSKA (reference sequence). CDR3 bases: TGCAGTGCTCTGGACAGTAATCCACCCCTCCACTTT. It specifies CSALDSNPPLHF.

A word on this clonotype: One end of the junction varies from germline; a read error may be responsible. The genes are TRBV27 and TRBJ2-3; D assignment may be TRBD1 or TRBD2 (6 bases each). Per the germline V gene, CDR1 is MNHEY and CDR2 is SMNVEV (reference sequence). This CDR3 is built from 16 residues. The CDR3 here is CASSLSPGARSPTQYF. The CDR3 DNA reads as TGTGCCAGCAGTTTATCCCCGGGGGCTCGGTCCCCGACGCAGTATTTC.

This clonotype was observed at least ten times. The gene calls are TRBV11-2 and TRBJ2-3; a possible D gene is TRBD2 (6 bases). In germline, CDR1 is SGHAT, CDR2 FQNNGV. CDR3 length: 15 residues. Trimming took 5 bases from V and 7 from J, leaving 19 bases between them. The CDR3 region has the DNA TGTGCCAGCAGCCCAGACTGGGGGGAGGCTTATACGCAGTATTTT. It codes for CASSPDWGEAYTQYF.

The chain carries TRBV10-3 and TRBJ1-1; 8 nucleotides align to TRBD1. The CDR3 runs 15 residues. Per germline, CDR1 ENHRY and CDR2 SYGVKD. Unmatched junction bases numbered 6, after V lost 1 base and J lost 5 bases. For the CDR3, the DNA is TGTGCCATCAGTGAGTATGGACAGGGAAGGACTGAAGCTTTCTTT. It translates to CAISEYGQGRTEAFF.